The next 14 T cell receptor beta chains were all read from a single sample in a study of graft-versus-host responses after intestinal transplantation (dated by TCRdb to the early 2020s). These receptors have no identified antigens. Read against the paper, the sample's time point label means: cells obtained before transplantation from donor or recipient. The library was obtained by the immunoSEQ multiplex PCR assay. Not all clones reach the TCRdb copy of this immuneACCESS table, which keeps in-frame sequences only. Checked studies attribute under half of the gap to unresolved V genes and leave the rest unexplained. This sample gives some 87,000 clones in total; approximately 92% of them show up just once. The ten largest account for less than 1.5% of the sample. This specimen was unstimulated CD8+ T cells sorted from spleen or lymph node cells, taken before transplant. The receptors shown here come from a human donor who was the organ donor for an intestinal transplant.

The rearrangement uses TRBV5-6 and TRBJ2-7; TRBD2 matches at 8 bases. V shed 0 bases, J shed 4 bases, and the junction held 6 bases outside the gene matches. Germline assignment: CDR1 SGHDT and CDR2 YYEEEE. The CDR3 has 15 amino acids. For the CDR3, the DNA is TGTGCCAGCAGCTTGGGCGCGGGGGGACCATACGAGCAGTACTTC. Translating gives CASSLGAGGPYEQYF.

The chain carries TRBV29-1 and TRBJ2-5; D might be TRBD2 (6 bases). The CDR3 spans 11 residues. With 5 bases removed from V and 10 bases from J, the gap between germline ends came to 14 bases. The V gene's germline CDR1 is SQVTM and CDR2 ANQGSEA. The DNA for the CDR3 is TGCAGCGTTAGGGCTTGGGGGGACCAGTACTTC. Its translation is CSVRAWGDQYF.

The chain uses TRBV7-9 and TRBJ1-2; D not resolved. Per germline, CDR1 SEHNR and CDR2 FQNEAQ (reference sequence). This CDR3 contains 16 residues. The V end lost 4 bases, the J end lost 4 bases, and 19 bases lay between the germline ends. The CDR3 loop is CASSSPLLEGPYGYTF. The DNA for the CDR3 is TGTGCCAGCAGCTCGCCACTTCTGGAGGGCCCCTATGGCTACACCTTC.

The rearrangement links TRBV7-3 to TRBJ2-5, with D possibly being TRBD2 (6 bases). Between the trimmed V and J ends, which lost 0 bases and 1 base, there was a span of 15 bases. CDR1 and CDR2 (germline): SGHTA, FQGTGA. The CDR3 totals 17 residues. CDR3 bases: TGTGCCAGCAGCTTAACGGGCCAGCGGGCCATCCAAGAGACCCAGTACTTC. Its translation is CASSLTGQRAIQETQYF.

CDR3 region: CASSSRLAEESYEQYF. The CDR3 coding sequence is TGTGCCAGCAGCTCGAGACTAGCGGAAGAGTCCTACGAGCAGTACTTC. This chain connects TRBV14 to TRBJ2-7; 9 bases align to TRBD2. Unmatched junction bases numbered 9, after V lost 5 bases and J lost 1 base. CDR3 size: 16 residues. The germline gives CDR1 SGHDN, CDR2 FVKESK.

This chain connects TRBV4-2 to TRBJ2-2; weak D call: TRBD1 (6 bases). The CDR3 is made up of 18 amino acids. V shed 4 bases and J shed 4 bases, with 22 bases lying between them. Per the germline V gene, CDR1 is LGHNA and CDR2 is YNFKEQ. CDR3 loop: CASSRPEGERVSTGELFF. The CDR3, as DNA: TGTGCCAGCAGCCGCCCCGAGGGGGAACGGGTGAGCACCGGGGAGCTGTTTTTT.

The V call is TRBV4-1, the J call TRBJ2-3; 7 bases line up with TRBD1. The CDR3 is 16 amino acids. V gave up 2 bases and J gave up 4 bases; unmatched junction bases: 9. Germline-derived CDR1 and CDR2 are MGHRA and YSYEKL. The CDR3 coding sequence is TGCGCCAGCAGCCAAACCAGGGGGAACGGTGCAGATACGCAGTATTTT. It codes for CASSQTRGNGADTQYF.

CDR3 bases: TGTGCCAGCAGTGAAACGGCGGGGGGGCCCGAGACCCAGTACTTC. Translating it yields CASSETAGGPETQYF. The chain couples TRBV6-1 to TRBJ2-5; 9 bases agree with TRBD2. V shed 2 bases and J 5 bases; nucleotides not matched to a gene: 6. The CDR3 is made up of 15 amino acids. Per the germline V gene, CDR1 is MNHNS and CDR2 is SASEGT.

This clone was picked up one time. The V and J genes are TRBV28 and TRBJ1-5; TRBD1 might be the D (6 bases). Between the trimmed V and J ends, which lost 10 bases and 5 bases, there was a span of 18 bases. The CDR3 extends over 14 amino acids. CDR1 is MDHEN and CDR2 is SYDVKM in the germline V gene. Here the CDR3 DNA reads TGTGCCACCCTAACAGGGACCGGCGATCAGCCCCAGCATTTT. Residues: CATLTGTGDQPQHF.

Here the CDR3 reads CASSLPRYNEQFF. CDR3 coding DNA: TGTGCCAGCAGTTTACCCCGCTACAATGAGCAGTTCTTC. The J gene is TRBJ2-1, the V gene TRBV28; no firm D call. The length of the CDR3 is 13 residues. The germline V gene encodes CDR1 MDHEN and CDR2 SYDVKM. V shed 2 bases and J shed 3 bases, with 5 bases lying between them.

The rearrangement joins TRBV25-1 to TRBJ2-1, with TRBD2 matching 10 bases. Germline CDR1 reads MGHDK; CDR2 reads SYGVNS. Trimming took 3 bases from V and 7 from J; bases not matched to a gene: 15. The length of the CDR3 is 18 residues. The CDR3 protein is CASSEWLAGEMSWNEQFF. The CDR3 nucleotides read TGTGCCAGCAGTGAGTGGCTAGCGGGAGAGATGAGTTGGAATGAGCAGTTCTTC.

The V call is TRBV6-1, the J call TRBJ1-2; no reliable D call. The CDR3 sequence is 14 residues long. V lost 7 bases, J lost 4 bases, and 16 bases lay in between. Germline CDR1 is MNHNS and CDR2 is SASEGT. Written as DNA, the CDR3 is TGTGCCAGCAATCGGGTTGGTTTAGGCTATGGCTACACCTTC. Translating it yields CASNRVGLGYGYTF.

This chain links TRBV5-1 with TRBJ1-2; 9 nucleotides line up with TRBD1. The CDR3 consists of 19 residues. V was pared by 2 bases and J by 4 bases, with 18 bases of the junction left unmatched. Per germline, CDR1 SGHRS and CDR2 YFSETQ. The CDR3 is CASSFSRDRARVPSYGYTF. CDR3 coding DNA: TGCGCCAGCAGCTTTTCACGGGACAGGGCGCGGGTACCTAGCTATGGCTACACCTTC.

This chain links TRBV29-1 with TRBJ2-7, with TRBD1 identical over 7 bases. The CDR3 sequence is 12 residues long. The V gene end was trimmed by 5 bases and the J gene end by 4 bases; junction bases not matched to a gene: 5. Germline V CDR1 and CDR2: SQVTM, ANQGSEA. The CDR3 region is CSVIDRAYEQYF. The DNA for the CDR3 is TGCAGCGTTATCGACAGGGCTTACGAGCAGTACTTC.